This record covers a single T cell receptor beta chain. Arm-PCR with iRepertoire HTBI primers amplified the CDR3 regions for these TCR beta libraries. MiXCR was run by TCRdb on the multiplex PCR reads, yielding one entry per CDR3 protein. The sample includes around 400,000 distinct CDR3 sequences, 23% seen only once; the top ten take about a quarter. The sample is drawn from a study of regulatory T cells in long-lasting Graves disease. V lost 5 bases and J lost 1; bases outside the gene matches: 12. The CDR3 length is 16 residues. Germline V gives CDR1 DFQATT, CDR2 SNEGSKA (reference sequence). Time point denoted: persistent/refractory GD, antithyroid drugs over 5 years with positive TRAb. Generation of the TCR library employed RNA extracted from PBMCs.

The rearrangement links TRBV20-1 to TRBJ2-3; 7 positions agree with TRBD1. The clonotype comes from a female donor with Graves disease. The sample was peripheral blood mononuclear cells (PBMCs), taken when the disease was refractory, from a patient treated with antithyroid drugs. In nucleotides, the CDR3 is TGCAGTGCTCTAGGGGGCAGGACAGGCCGCACAGATACGCAGTATTTT. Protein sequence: CSALGGRTGRTDTQYF.